Below, 20 T cell receptor beta chains from the same sample are listed, as sequenced in a study of response to subunit inactivated influenza vaccine. MiXCR, applied by TCRdb to the RT-PCR reads, yields one record per CDR3 protein. The table includes hundreds of thousands of distinct CDR3 sequences, about 15% detected once. This material consisted of PBMCs from blood, taken approximately 15 days before vaccination. Receptors originate from a man in his forties or fifties who received an inactivated influenza vaccine.

This clonotype was detected only a few times. The chain's CDR3 is CASSLLSRDTEAFF. The CDR3, as DNA: TGCGCCAGCAGCTTGCTTTCCAGAGACACTGAAGCTTTCTTT. This rearrangement joins TRBV5-1 to TRBJ1-1; D remains unclear. CDR3 length: 14 residues. Germline V lookup: CDR1 SGHRS, CDR2 YFSETQ. V was trimmed by 1 base and J by 3 bases, leaving 10 bases between them. The full variable domain, with the rest looked up from reference TRBV5-1 and TRBJ1-1, is KAGVTQTPRYLIKTRGQQVTLSCSPISGHRSVSWYQQTPGQGLQFLFEYFSETQRNKGNFPGRFSGRQFSNSRSEMNVSTLELGDSALYLCASSLLSRDTEAFFGQGTRLTVV.

For the CDR3, the DNA is TGTGCCAGCAGCTTCTACTCGGGACAGGGCAACGAGCAGTACTTC. Translation gives CASSFYSGQGNEQYF. The chain has TRBV7-9 and TRBJ2-7; 9 nucleotides align to TRBD1. Germline V gives CDR1 SEHNR, CDR2 FQNEAQ (reference sequence). There are 15 residues in the CDR3. Losses at the gene ends were 3 bases for V and 5 bases for J; bases not matched to a gene: 8.

The sample holds a few counts of this clonotype. The J gene is TRBJ2-3, the V gene TRBV27; D ambiguous. Trimming removed 3 bases from V and 7 bases from J, with 5 bases in between. The CDR3 loop spans 11 amino acids. Germline CDR1 reads MNHEY; CDR2 reads SMNVEV (reference sequence). DNA for the CDR3: TGTGCCAGCAGTTTCCGGTATACGCAGTATTTT. This gives the protein CASSFRYTQYF.

The chain is built from TRBV7-9 and TRBJ2-3, with 10 bases identical to TRBD1. The V gene end was trimmed by 5 bases and the J gene end by 6 bases; junction bases not matched to a gene: 5. CDR3 size: 14 residues. From germline, CDR1 is SEHNR and CDR2 FQNEAQ (reference sequence). In DNA, the CDR3 is TGTGCCAGCAGCCCGACAGGGGGCATGGATACGCAGTATTTT. Translating gives CASSPTGGMDTQYF.

This clonotype has more than one count but fewer than ten. J is TRBJ2-3 and V is TRBV5-1, with D uncertain. Germline CDR1 is SGHRS and CDR2 is YFSETQ. Trimming cost V 0 bases and J 5 bases, with 13 bases left between them. The CDR3 extends over 15 amino acids. In DNA, the CDR3 is TGCGCCAGCAGCTTGGCTTCGGGCTACCTAGATACGCAGTATTTT. It yields the protein CASSLASGYLDTQYF.

The CDR3 here is CSVESRAPPGTPGEQFF. The CDR3 nucleotides read TGCAGCGTTGAATCGCGCGCCCCCCCCGGGACTCCGGGTGAGCAGTTCTTC. The V and J genes are TRBV29-1 and TRBJ2-1; D is perhaps TRBD2 (6 bases). Germline CDR1 is SQVTM and CDR2 is ANQGSEA. This CDR3 has 17 residues. Trimming left V 2 bases short and J 9 bases short, with 26 bases between.

This clonotype has more than one count but fewer than ten. The genes are TRBV5-6 and TRBJ1-1; no firm D call. There are 14 residues in the CDR3. The germline gives CDR1 SGHDT, CDR2 YYEEEE. Trimming took 2 bases from V and 1 from J, leaving 9 bases between them. Here the CDR3 DNA reads TGTGCCAGCAGCTTCGGGGTAGGGAACACTGAAGCTTTCTTT. Its protein is CASSFGVGNTEAFF.

In its sample, this clonotype was seen a few times. The gene calls are TRBV7-2 and TRBJ2-4; possible D gene TRBD1, 6 bases. This CDR3 is 13 amino acids long. The germline CDR1 and CDR2 sequences are SGHTA and FQGNSA. V lost 5 bases and J lost 8, with 13 bases in between. CDR3: CASSVQGPDIQYF. For the CDR3, the DNA is TGTGCCAGCAGCGTACAGGGTCCAGACATTCAGTACTTC.

This clonotype has a count of ten or more. The chain recombines TRBV12-3 or TRBV12-4 with TRBJ2-5; tentative D call: TRBD1 (6 bases). The CDR3 runs 14 residues. Between the trimmed V and J ends, which lost 2 bases and 5 bases, there was a span of 12 bases. The CDR3 bases are TGTGCCAGCAGTTTATTGGGGGCGAAGGAGACCCAGTACTTC. Its translation: CASSLLGAKETQYF.

The genes are TRBV11-2 and TRBJ2-1; 11 bases align to TRBD2. V was clipped by 4 bases and J by 0 bases; unmatched bases: 14. The CDR3 runs 20 residues. Germline V CDR1 and CDR2: SGHAT, FQNNGV. CDR3 residues: CASSWTGTSGSTFSYNEQFF. The CDR3 region has the DNA TGTGCCAGCAGCTGGACCGGGACTAGCGGCTCCACTTTCTCCTACAATGAGCAGTTCTTC. Using reference TRBV11-2 and TRBJ2-1 for the parts outside the CDR3, the full variable domain is EAGVAQSPRYKIIEKRQSVAFWCNPISGHATLYWYQQILGQGPKLLIQFQNNGVVDDSQLPKDRFSAERLKGVDSTLKIQPAKLEDSAVYLCASSWTGTSGSTFSYNEQFFGPGTRLTVL.

The rearrangement uses TRBV27 and TRBJ2-7; TRBD1 matches at 7 bases. Germline V CDR1 and CDR2: MNHEY, SMNVEV (reference sequence). The J segment lost 5 bases and the V segment lost 7 bases, leaving 8 bases of the junction unmatched. The CDR3 runs 13 residues. The CDR3 is CASNPLGGHEQYF. The CDR3 DNA is TGTGCCAGCAACCCCTTAGGGGGCCACGAGCAGTACTTC.

In its sample, this clonotype was seen a few times. The chain couples TRBV15 to TRBJ2-4; tentative D call: TRBD2 (7 bases). The CDR3 is 17 amino acids. With 1 base removed from V and 1 base from J, the gap between germline ends came to 14 bases. From germline, CDR1 is LNHNV and CDR2 YYDKDF (reference sequence). CDR3 loop: CATSRVRGPLAKNIQYF. The CDR3 DNA sequence: TGTGCCACCAGCAGAGTGCGGGGGCCCCTGGCCAAAAACATTCAGTACTTC.

This clonotype was detected ten times or more. The chain joins TRBV24-1 to TRBJ2-7; 9 nucleotides agree with TRBD1. The CDR3 loop spans 14 amino acids. V gave up 4 bases and J gave up 2 bases; unmatched junction bases: 2. Germline V lookup: CDR1 KGHDR, CDR2 SFDVKD. The CDR3 sequence is CATSEGTGPYEQYF. The CDR3 DNA sequence: TGTGCCACCAGTGAAGGGACAGGGCCCTACGAGCAGTACTTC.

This clonotype has more than one count but fewer than ten. The J gene is TRBJ2-7, the V gene TRBV3-1; maybe TRBD2 (5 bases). Germline lookup yields CDR1 LGHDT and CDR2 YNNKEL (reference sequence). CDR3 length: 15 residues. V was trimmed by 0 bases and J by 3 bases, leaving 12 bases between them. CDR3 protein: CASSQDLEVFYEQYF. CDR3 nucleotides: TGTGCCAGCAGCCAAGATTTGGAGGTGTTCTACGAGCAGTACTTC.

The rearrangement links TRBV15 to TRBJ2-7, with 7 bases that match TRBD2. Per germline, CDR1 LNHNV and CDR2 YYDKDF (reference sequence). The CDR3 consists of 13 residues. Trimming took 8 bases from V and 2 from J; bases not matched to a gene: 6. The DNA of the CDR3 is TGTGCCACCCAAAGCGGGACTACCTACGAGCAGTACTTC. This gives the protein CATQSGTTYEQYF.

This clonotype was counted a few times. V gene TRBV4-3 combines with J gene TRBJ2-2; no clear D gene. CDR3 size: 14 residues. The V gene lost 4 bases and the J gene lost 2 bases, with 8 bases spanning the gap. Germline CDR1 LGHNA, CDR2 YSLEER. CDR3 nucleotides: TGCGCCAGCAGCCTCAAGTACAACACCGGGGAGCTGTTTTTT. It codes for CASSLKYNTGELFF.

The table lists this clonotype with many counts. This chain uses TRBV5-1 with TRBJ2-5; TRBD1 aligns across 7 bases. Germline lookup yields CDR1 SGHRS and CDR2 YFSETQ. The CDR3 is 15 residues long. The trim removed 0 bases at V and 6 bases at J, leaving 8 bases unmatched. DNA of the CDR3: TGCGCCAGCAGCTTGGCCTTAAGGGGGCTACAGACCCAGTACTTC. Its protein product is CASSLALRGLQTQYF.

Ten or more counts support this clonotype. V and J are TRBV15 and TRBJ1-2; weak D call: TRBD1 (6 bases). Germline V gene lookup returns CDR1 LNHNV and CDR2 YYDKDF (reference sequence). V gave up 3 bases and J gave up 14 bases, with 19 bases separating them. CDR3 length equals 13 residues. The CDR3 is CATSRTLQGLSTF. The CDR3 DNA sequence: TGTGCCACCAGCAGGACTCTACAGGGTTTATCGACCTTC.

The table lists this clonotype with a few counts. V is TRBV7-9 and J is TRBJ1-4; possibly TRBD1 for D (5 bases). The germline CDR1 and CDR2 sequences are SEHNR and FQNEAQ (reference sequence). The length of the CDR3 is 14 residues. Trimming took 4 bases from V and 6 from J, leaving 12 bases between them. Written as DNA, the CDR3 is TGTGCCAGCAGCTCGGACGACAGTTATGAAAAACTGTTTTTT. This translates into CASSSDDSYEKLFF. The full variable domain, with the rest looked up from reference TRBV7-9 and TRBJ1-4, is DTGVSQNPRHKITKRGQNVTFRCDPISEHNRLYWYRQTLGQGPEFLTYFQNEAQLEKSRLLSDRFSAERPKGSFSTLEIQRTEQGDSAMYLCASSSDDSYEKLFFGSGTQLSVL.

This clonotype was observed many times. This chain uses TRBV20-1 with TRBJ2-3; TRBD2 agrees at 8 bases. CDR3 length: 14 amino acids. From germline, CDR1 is DFQATT and CDR2 SNEGSKA (reference sequence). J was trimmed by 0 bases and V by 4 bases; bases with no gene match: 3. This chain's CDR3 is CSAILAGSTDTQYF. The CDR3 DNA sequence: TGCAGTGCTATTTTAGCGGGAAGCACAGATACGCAGTATTTT.